This TCR beta chain was sequenced for a study of spatial heterogeneity in lung cancer. TCRdb recomputed calls from the 5' RACE reads with MiXCR, one row per CDR3 protein. Of about 18,000 distinct CDR3 sequences detected, around a fifth appear once; the ten largest clones hold more than 13%. Time point defined: sample taken at primary tumor resection. Unsorted whole RNA from tumor, nontumor lung or frozen PBMC underwent sequencing. J was trimmed by 2 bases and V by 5 bases; bases with no gene match: 5. The CDR3 extends over 15 amino acids. Germline CDR1 SGHRS, CDR2 YFSETQ. The source of this sequence is a male donor with early-stage non-small cell lung cancer. Sequencing was performed on PBMCs, taken at surgery. J is TRBJ2-1 and V is TRBV5-1, with 9 bases that match TRBD1. The CDR3 spells CASRERDRAYNEQFF. CDR3 DNA: TGCGCCAGCAGGGAGCGGGACAGGGCCTACAATGAGCAGTTCTTC.